Listed here is a single TCR beta chain. The data derive from a study of blood T cell repertoires in COVID-19. Across the study: Samples of COVID-19 (acute and convalescent) were obtained from the United States, Italy and Spain. T cells, B-cell-depleted T cells, or PBMCs supplied cDNA or gDNA.

Assay used: immunoSEQ multiplex PCR; TCRdb lists only in-frame clones, some missing. Of roughly 230,000 clones in the sample, more than 70% were seen once. The sequence came from a man aged 35-49 years with active or convalescent COVID-19. Sequenced: peripheral blood.

The CDR3: CSASHSGLAGVTDTQYF. CDR3 coding DNA: TGCAGTGCTAGTCATTCGGGACTAGCGGGAGTCACAGATACGCAGTATTTT. The chain links TRBV20-1 to TRBJ2-3; TRBD2 matches 14 bases. This CDR3 has 17 amino acids. Trimming took 3 bases from V and 2 from J; bases not matched to a gene: 7. Germline V gene sequence: CDR1 DFQATT, CDR2 SNEGSKA (reference sequence).